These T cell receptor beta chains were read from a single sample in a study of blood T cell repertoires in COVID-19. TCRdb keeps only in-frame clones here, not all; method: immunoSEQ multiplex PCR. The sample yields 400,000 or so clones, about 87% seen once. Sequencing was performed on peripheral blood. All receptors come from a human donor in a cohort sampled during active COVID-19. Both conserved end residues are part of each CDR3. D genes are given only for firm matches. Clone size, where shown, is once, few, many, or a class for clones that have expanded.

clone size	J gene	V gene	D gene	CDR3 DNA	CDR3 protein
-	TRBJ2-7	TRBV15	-	TGTGCCACCAGCAGAGTTGAGGCGTCGCTTTACTACGAGCAGTACTTC	CATSRVEASLYYEQYF
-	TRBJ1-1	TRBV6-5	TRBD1	TGTGCCAGCAGTACCACAGGGGAAACTGAAGCTTTCTTT	CASSTTGETEAFF
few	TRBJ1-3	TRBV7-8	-	TGTGCCAGCAGCTTATTAGGGGGTCGGAACACCATATATTTT	CASSLLGGRNTIYF
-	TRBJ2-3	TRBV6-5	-	TGTGCCAGCACGGCCGACAGAGGACACACAGATACGCAGTATTTT	CASTADRGHTDTQYF
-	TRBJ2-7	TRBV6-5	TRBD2	TGTGCCAGCACTTCCGGGAGGACTAAACGCGAGCAGTACTTC	CASTSGRTKREQYF
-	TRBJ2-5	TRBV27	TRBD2	TGTGCCAGCAGTTTATTGTCGTTCGGGGGGCAAGAGACCCAGTACTTC	CASSLLSFGGQETQYF
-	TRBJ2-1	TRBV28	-	TGTGCCAGCAGTTTTAACCGCCTTGCGGTCTTCGATGAGCAGTTCTTC	CASSFNRLAVFDEQFF
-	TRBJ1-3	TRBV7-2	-	TGTGCCAGCACAATACAGGGTACCACCGGTTCAGGAAACACCATATATTTT	CASTIQGTTGSGNTIYF
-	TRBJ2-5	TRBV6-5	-	TGTGCCAGCAACCCCGGACAGTTCGGGGAGACCCAGTACTTC	CASNPGQFGETQYF
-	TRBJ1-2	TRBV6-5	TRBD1	TGTGCCAGCACCAGGGACCTCAGGGGGCAAGGCTACACCTTC	CASTRDLRGQGYTF
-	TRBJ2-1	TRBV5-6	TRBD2	TGTGCCAGCAGCCCGCGACTAGCGGACTCCTACAATGAGCAGTTCTTC	CASSPRLADSYNEQFF
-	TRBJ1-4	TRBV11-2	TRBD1	TGTGCCAGCAGCCCCCTGGACAGGGCCGATGAAAAACTGTTTTTT	CASSPLDRADEKLFF
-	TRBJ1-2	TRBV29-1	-	TGCAGCATCTCAGGACTCTATTACTATGGCTACACCTTC	CSISGLYYYGYTF
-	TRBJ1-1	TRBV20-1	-	TGCAGTGCTAGTAAGACAGGCCCGAACACTGAAGCTTTCTTT	CSASKTGPNTEAFF
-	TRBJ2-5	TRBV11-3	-	TGTGCCAGCAGCAGGGAGGCAGAAGAGACCCAGTACTTC	CASSREAEETQYF
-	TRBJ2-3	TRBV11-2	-	TGTGCCAGCAGCCTTCAAAGCGTGACAGATACGCAGTATTTT	CASSLQSVTDTQYF
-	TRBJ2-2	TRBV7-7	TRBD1	TGTGCTAGCAGTCTTGACAGGGGTGGCACCGGGGAGCTGTTTTTT	CASSLDRGGTGELFF
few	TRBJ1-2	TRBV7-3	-	TGTGCCAGCAGTTCTAACCAGGGCGGCGGCTACACCTTC	CASSSNQGGGYTF
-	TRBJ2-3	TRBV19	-	TGTGCCAGTAGTATCAGGCGCGGCACAGATACGCAGTATTTT	CASSIRRGTDTQYF
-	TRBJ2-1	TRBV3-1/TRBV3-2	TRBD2	TGTGCCAGCAGCTTAGGACTAGCCGACGACAATGAGCAGTTCTTC	CASSLGLADDNEQFF
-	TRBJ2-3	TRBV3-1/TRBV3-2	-	TGTGCCAGCAGCCAGAGACTAGGGATCACAGATACGCAGTATTTT	CASSQRLGITDTQYF
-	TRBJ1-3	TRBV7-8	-	TGTGCCAGCAGCGAAACAGGGAACACCATATATTTT	CASSETGNTIYF
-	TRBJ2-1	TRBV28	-	TGTGCCAGCAGCTACGGAGCCACCTACAATGAGCAGTTCTTC	CASSYGATYNEQFF
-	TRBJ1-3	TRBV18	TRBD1	TGTGCCAGCTCGGCGGACAGGGAATATGGAAACACCATATATTTT	CASSADREYGNTIYF
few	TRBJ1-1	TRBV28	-	TGTGCCAGCACCAACAGGGTCGACACTGAAGCTTTCTTT	CASTNRVDTEAFF
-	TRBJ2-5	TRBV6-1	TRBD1	TGTGCCAGCAGTGAAATGGGACAGGCCACACAAGAGACCCAGTACTTC	CASSEMGQATQETQYF
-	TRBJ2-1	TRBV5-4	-	TGTGCCAGCAGCTTCTCCCTTCAGGATGAGCAGTTCTTC	CASSFSLQDEQFF
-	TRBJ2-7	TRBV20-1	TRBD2	TGCAGTGCTAGTAGCCTAGCGGGAACCTACGAGCAGTACTTC	CSASSLAGTYEQYF
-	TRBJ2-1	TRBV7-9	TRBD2	TGTGCCAGCAGCTTGCTGACTAGCGGGGGCAATGAGCAGTTCTTC	CASSLLTSGGNEQFF
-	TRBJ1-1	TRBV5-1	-	TGCGCCAGCAGCTTGGACAGGGTTGGAACTGAAGCTTTCTTT	CASSLDRVGTEAFF
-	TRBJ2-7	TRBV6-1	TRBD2	TGTGCCAGCAGTGCGTCGGAGACTAGCGGCTCCTACGAGCAGTACTTC	CASSASETSGSYEQYF
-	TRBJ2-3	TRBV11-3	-	TGTGCCAGCAGCCAGACAGTCAGCACAGATACGCAGTATTTT	CASSQTVSTDTQYF
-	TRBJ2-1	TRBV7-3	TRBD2	TGTGCCAGCAGCTTAACCGGACTAGCGGGAGAGGGTTACAATGAGCAGTTCTTC	CASSLTGLAGEGYNEQFF
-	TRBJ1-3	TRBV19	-	TGTGCCAGTACCCCCTTCGTCGCAGGGCGCTCTGGAAACACCATATATTTT	CASTPFVAGRSGNTIYF
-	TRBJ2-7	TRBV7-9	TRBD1	TGTGCCAGCACCCGCAGGGGGAACTACGAGCAGTACTTC	CASTRRGNYEQYF
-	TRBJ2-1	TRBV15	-	TGTGCCACCAGCAGGGGGGGATCCGGGACAGTTTCGAGTGAGCAGTTCTTC	CATSRGGSGTVSSEQFF
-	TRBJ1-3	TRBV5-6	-	TGTGCCAGCAGCCTATCCGGGTTCTTCTCTGGAAACACCATATATTTT	CASSLSGFFSGNTIYF
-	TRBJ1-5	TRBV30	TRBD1	TGTGCCTGGAGGGGACAGGGGCAAGACAATCAGCCCCAGCATTTT	CAWRGQGQDNQPQHF
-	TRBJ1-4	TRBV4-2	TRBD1	TGTGCCAGCAGCCAGACTGTGGACAGGGGGAGTGAAAAACTGTTTTTT	CASSQTVDRGSEKLFF
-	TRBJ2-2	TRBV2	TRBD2	TGTGCCAGCGGTAAACTAGCGGGGGGCACCGGGGAGCTGTTTTTT	CASGKLAGGTGELFF
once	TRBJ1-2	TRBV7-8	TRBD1	TGTGCCAGCAGCTTAGACTGGACAGGGGGCGCGAATGGCTACACCTTC	CASSLDWTGGANGYTF
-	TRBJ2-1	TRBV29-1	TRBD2	TGCAGCGTGGACCCTAGCGGGAGCTACAATGAGCAGTTCTTC	CSVDPSGSYNEQFF
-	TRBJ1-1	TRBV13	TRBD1	TGTGCCAGCAGCTTTGACAGGGGGGGGACTGAAGCTTTCTTT	CASSFDRGGTEAFF
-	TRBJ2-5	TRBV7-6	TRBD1	TGTGCCAGCAGCCCCGACAGGGTTTCGGGGACCCAGTACTTC	CASSPDRVSGTQYF
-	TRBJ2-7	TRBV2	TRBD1	TGTGCCAGCAGGAGGGACAGAAACTCCTACGAGCAGTACTTC	CASRRDRNSYEQYF
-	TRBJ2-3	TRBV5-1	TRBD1	TGCGCCAGCAGCTTGGGAGGGGGCGGTAGGACAGATACGCAGTATTTT	CASSLGGGGRTDTQYF
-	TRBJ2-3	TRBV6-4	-	TGTGCCAGCAGTGTTGGGGGGTCCGATACGCAGTATTTT	CASSVGGSDTQYF